The 10 T cell receptor beta chains below come from one sample, sequenced in a study of T cell changes during pregnancy in multiple sclerosis. TCRdb keeps only in-frame clones here, not all; method: immunoSEQ multiplex PCR. The table has 90,000 to 120,000 clones, almost 95% seen once; the top ten hold approximately 0.88%. The sample in question was peripheral blood, obtained before pregnancy. The receptors originated from a female donor with multiple sclerosis, enrolled in a pregnancy study.

The V call is TRBV30, the J call TRBJ2-1; D gene uncertain. Trimming took off 2 bases at V and 9 bases at J, with 14 bases between the two ends. This CDR3 spans 13 amino acids. Looked up from germline, CDR1 is GTSNPN and CDR2 is SVGIG (reference sequence). CDR3 DNA: TGTGCCTGGAGTCCCCCCAGTAGGAGTGAGCAGTTCTTC. Amino acids: CAWSPPSRSEQFF. Full variable domain (remainder filled in from reference TRBV30 and TRBJ2-1): SQTIHQWPATLVQPVGSPLSLECTVEGTSNPNLYWYRQAAGRGLQLLFYSVGIGQISSEVPQNLSASRPQDRQFILSSKKLLLSDSGFYLCAWSPPSRSEQFFGPGTRLTVL.

The genes are TRBV6-5 and TRBJ2-7; TRBD2 matches at 13 bases. Germline assignment: CDR1 MNHEY and CDR2 SVGAGI. The V and J ends lost 7 bases and 5 bases, in that order; junction bases with no gene match: 5. The CDR3 contains 14 residues. CDR3 coding DNA: TGTGCCAGCACCCCGACTAGCGGGAGGCACGAGCAGTACTTC. Translating it yields CASTPTSGRHEQYF.

The chain combines TRBV19 with TRBJ2-7; 9 bases fit TRBD1. Unmatched junction bases numbered 12, after V lost 3 bases and J lost 9 bases. CDR3 length equals 15 residues. Germline values: CDR1 LNHDA, CDR2 SQIVND (reference sequence). The CDR3: CASSIGGTGRPTQYF. In DNA form, the CDR3 reads TGTGCCAGTAGTATCGGGGGGACAGGGCGGCCAACGCAGTACTTC.

The rearrangement joins TRBV5-1 to TRBJ2-1; D is uncertain. Germline-derived CDR1 and CDR2 are SGHRS and YFSETQ. V was trimmed by 0 bases and J by 6 bases, leaving 4 bases between them. The CDR3 consists of 12 residues. CDR3 DNA sequence: TGCGCCAGCAGCTTGGCTTTCAATGAGCAGTTCTTC. Amino acid sequence: CASSLAFNEQFF.

The chain uses TRBV7-8 and TRBJ2-7, with 11 bases identical to TRBD2. The J segment lost 11 bases and the V segment lost 1 base, leaving 10 bases of the junction unmatched. The CDR3 length is 15 residues. The germline gives CDR1 SGHVS, CDR2 FQNEAQ. The CDR3 bases are TGTGCCAGCAGCTTAGTGTTGGCACTAGCGGGAGAGAAGTACTTC. Amino acid sequence: CASSLVLALAGEKYF.

The V and J genes are TRBV5-5 and TRBJ1-3, with 8 bases fitting TRBD1. Germline V CDR1 and CDR2: SGHKS, YYEKEE (reference sequence). The trim removed 5 bases at V and 2 bases at J, leaving 6 bases unmatched. The CDR3 has 15 amino acids. The CDR3: CASSQGQGAGNTIYF. DNA for the CDR3: TGTGCCAGCAGTCAAGGACAGGGTGCTGGAAACACCATATATTTT.

CDR3 amino acids: CASRSDSKAFF. Written as DNA, the CDR3 is TGTGCCAGCAGGTCGGACAGTAAAGCTTTCTTT. The chain carries TRBV7-9 and TRBJ1-1; tentative D call: TRBD1 (6 bases). V was cut by 6 bases and J by 9 bases, with 11 bases left in between. CDR1 and CDR2 from the germline V gene are SEHNR and FQNEAQ (reference sequence). There are 11 residues in the CDR3.

This chain connects TRBV29-1 to TRBJ1-2, with D perhaps TRBD1 (5 bases). The CDR3 loop spans 14 amino acids. Looked up from germline, CDR1 is SQVTM and CDR2 is ANQGSEA. Trimming removed 1 base from V and 6 bases from J, with 15 bases in between. Written as DNA, the CDR3 is TGCAGCGTTGAAGGAATGGCAGGGCCGAATGGCTACACCTTC. It codes for CSVEGMAGPNGYTF.

This clone was recorded once. The chain links TRBV4-1 to TRBJ1-5, with unresolved D. Per the germline V gene, CDR1 is MGHRA and CDR2 is YSYEKL. The CDR3 runs to 15 residues. V was shortened by 1 base and J by 5 bases, with 12 bases between the two germline ends. For the CDR3, the DNA is TGCGCCAGCAGCCAAGTGGGCAGAACCGATCAGCCCCAGCATTTT. This gives the protein CASSQVGRTDQPQHF.

CDR3 sequence: CASSEIGRRFF. The CDR3 DNA reads as TGTGCCAGCAGCGAAATCGGGAGGCGGTTCTTC. The chain couples TRBV5-5 to TRBJ2-1, with 7 bases lining up with TRBD2. V was pared by 4 bases and J by 15 bases, with 7 bases of the junction left unmatched. Looked up from germline, CDR1 is SGHKS and CDR2 is YYEKEE (reference sequence). This CDR3 has 11 amino acids.